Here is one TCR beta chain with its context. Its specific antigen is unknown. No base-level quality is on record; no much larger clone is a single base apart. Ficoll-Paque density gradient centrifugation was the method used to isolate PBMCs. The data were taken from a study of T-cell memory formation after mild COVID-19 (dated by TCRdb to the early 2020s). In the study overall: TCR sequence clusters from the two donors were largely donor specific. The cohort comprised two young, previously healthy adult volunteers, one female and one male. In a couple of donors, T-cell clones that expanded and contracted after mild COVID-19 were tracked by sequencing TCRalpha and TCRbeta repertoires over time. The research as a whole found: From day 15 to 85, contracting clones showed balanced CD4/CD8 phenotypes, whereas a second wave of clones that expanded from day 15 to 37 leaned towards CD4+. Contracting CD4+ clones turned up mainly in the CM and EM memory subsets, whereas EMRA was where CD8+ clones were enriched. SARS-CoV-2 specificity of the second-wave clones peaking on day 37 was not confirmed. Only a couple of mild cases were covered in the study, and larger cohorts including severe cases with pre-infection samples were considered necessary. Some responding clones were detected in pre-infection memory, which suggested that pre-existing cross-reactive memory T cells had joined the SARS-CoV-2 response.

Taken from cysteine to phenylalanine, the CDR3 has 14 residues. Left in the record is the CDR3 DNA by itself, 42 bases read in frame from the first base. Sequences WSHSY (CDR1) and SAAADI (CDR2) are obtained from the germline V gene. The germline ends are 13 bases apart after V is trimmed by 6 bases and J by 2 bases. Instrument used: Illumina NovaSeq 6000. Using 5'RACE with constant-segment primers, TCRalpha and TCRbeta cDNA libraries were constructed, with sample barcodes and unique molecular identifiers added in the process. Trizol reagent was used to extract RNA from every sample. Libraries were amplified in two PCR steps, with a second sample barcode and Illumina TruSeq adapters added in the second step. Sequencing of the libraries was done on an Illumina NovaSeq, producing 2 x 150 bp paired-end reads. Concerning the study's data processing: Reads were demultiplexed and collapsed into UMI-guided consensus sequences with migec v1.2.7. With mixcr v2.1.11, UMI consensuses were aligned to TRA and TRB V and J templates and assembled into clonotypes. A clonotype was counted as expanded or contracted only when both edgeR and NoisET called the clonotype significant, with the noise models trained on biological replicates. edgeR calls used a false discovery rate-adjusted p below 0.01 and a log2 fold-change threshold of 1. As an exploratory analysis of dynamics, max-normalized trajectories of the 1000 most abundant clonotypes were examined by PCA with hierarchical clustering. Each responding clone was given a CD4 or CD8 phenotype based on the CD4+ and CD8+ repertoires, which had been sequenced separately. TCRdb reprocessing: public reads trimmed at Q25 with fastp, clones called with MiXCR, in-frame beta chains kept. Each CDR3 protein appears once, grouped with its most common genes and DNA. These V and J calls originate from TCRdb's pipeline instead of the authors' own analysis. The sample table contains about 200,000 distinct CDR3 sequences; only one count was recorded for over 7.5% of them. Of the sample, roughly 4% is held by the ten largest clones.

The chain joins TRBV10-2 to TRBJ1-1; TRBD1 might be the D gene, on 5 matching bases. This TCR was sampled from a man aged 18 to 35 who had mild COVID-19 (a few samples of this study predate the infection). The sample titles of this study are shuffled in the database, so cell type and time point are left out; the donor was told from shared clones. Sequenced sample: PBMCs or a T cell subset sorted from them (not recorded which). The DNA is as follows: TGCGCCAGCAGATGGACGGGGGGAAACACTGAAGCTTTCTTT. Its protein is CASRWTGGNTEAFF.